Below, 6 T cell receptor beta chains from the same sample are listed, as sequenced in a study of blood T cell repertoires in COVID-19. Sequencing was performed with immunoSEQ multiplex PCR; in TCRdb, only in-frame clones are kept and a portion is missing. The sample has 70,000 to 100,000 clones, around 87% seen once. The specimen sequenced was peripheral blood. The receptors were gathered from an elderly woman with active or convalescent COVID-19.

This chain connects TRBV7-2 to TRBJ2-7; 7 nucleotides align to TRBD1. V trimming: 2 bases; J trimming: 3 bases; junction bases outside the gene matches: 10. This CDR3 is 16 amino acids long. CDR1 and CDR2 from the germline V gene are SGHTA and FQGNSA. CDR3 residues: CASSLRGQSTVYEQYF. The DNA for the CDR3 is TGTGCCAGCAGCTTAAGGGGACAGTCCACCGTCTACGAGCAGTACTTC.

The DNA of the CDR3 is TGTGCCAGCAGTGACAGCTACGAGCAGTACTTC. Translating it yields CASSDSYEQYF. The rearrangement links TRBV3-1 (or the pseudogene TRBV3-2) to TRBJ2-7; D is possibly TRBD1 (5 bases). The CDR3 length is 11 residues. Trimming removed 6 bases from V and 3 bases from J, with 6 bases in between. CDR1 is LGHDT and CDR2 is YNNKEL in the germline V gene (reference sequence).

This sequence joins TRBV7-2 and TRBJ1-4, with a tentative D call TRBD1 (6 bases). The V gene lost 5 bases and the J gene lost 3 bases, with 13 bases spanning the gap. The CDR3 has 15 residues. CDR1 is SGHTA and CDR2 is FQGNSA in the germline V gene. The CDR3 here is CASSPTGFPNEKLFF. The CDR3 nucleotides read TGTGCCAGCAGCCCCACAGGGTTCCCTAATGAAAAACTGTTTTTT.

The DNA of the CDR3 is TGTGCCTGGGCTAGCGGGAGCTCTGGGGCCAACGTCCTGACTTTC. Translating it yields CAWASGSSGANVLTF. This sequence joins TRBV30 and TRBJ2-6; 10 nucleotides align to TRBD2. This CDR3 spans 15 amino acids. J was trimmed by 0 bases and V by 5 bases; bases with no gene match: 1. Germline CDR1 and CDR2: GTSNPN and SVGIG (reference sequence). The whole variable domain, remainder taken from reference TRBV30 and TRBJ2-6, is SQTIHQWPATLVQPVGSPLSLECTVEGTSNPNLYWYRQAAGRGLQLLFYSVGIGQISSEVPQNLSASRPQDRQFILSSKKLLLSDSGFYLCAWASGSSGANVLTFGAGSRLTVL.

This clone was counted a few times. The rearrangement links TRBV4-2 to TRBJ1-5, with D unclear. With 4 bases removed from V and 4 bases from J, the gap between germline ends came to 11 bases. This CDR3 has 14 residues. Germline V gene sequence: CDR1 LGHNA, CDR2 YNFKEQ. The CDR3 DNA is TGTGCCAGCAGCCCCCGCACACAGAATCAGCCCCAGCATTTT. This codes for CASSPRTQNQPQHF.

This chain links TRBV28 with TRBJ1-6; 7 bases are shared with TRBD1. The CDR3 is 15 amino acids. V trimming: 10 bases; J trimming: 5 bases; junction bases outside the gene matches: 11. CDR1 and CDR2 (germline): MDHEN, SYDVKM. The CDR3 region has the DNA TGTGCCACCAGAATTAGTACAGGGGATAATTCACCCCTCCACTTT. Protein product: CATRISTGDNSPLHF.